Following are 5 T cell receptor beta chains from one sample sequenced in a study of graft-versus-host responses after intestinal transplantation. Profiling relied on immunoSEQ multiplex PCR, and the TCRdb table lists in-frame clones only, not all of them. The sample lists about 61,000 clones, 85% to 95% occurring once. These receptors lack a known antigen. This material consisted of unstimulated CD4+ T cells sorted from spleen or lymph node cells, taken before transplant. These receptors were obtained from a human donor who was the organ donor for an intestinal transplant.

The DNA of the CDR3 is TGTGCCAGCAACGGACTGACTGCGAACACCGGGGAGCTGTTTTTT. It codes for CASNGLTANTGELFF. The chain uses TRBV7-3 and TRBJ2-2; D may be TRBD2 (5 bases). The V end was cut by 7 bases, the J end by 0 bases, with 12 bases between. Germline CDR1 SGHTA, CDR2 FQGTGA. The CDR3 contains 15 residues. The entire variable domain, with the rest obtained from reference TRBV7-3 and TRBJ2-2, is as follows: GAGVSQTPSNKVTEKGKYVELRCDPISGHTALYWYRQSLGQGPEFLIYFQGTGAADDSGLPNDRFFAVRPEGSVSTLKIQRTERGDSAVYLCASNGLTANTGELFFGEGSRLTVL.

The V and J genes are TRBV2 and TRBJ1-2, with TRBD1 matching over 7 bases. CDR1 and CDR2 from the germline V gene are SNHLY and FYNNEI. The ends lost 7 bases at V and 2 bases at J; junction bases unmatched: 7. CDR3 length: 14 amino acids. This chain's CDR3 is CASILQGPNYGYTF. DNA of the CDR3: TGTGCCAGCATTTTACAGGGGCCGAACTATGGCTACACCTTC.

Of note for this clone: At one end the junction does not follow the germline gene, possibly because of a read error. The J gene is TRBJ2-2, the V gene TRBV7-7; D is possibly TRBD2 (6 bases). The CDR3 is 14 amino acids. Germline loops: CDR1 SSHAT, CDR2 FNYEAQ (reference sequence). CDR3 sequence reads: CASSAGRNTGELFF. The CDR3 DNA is TGTGCTAGCAGCGCGGGACGGAACACCGGGGAGCTGTTTTTT.

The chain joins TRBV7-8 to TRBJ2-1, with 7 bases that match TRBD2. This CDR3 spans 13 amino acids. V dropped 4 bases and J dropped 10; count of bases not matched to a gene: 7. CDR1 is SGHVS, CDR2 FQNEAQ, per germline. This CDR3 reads CASSSATSLEQFF. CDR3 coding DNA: TGTGCCAGCAGCTCCGCGACTAGCTTGGAGCAGTTCTTC.

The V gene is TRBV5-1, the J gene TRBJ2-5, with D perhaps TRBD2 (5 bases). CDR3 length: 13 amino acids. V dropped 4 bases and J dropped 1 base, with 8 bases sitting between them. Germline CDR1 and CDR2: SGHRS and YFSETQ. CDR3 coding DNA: TGCGCCAGCAGCCGGACTCCCCAAGAGACCCAGTACTTC. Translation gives CASSRTPQETQYF.